This TCR beta chain is from a study of blood T cell repertoires in COVID-19. Study details: Whether acute or convalescent, the COVID-19 samples came from the United States, Italy and Spain. Sources were T cells, B-cell-depleted T cells, or PBMCs; the material itself was cDNA or gDNA.

Per the study methods: Reference gene primer amplification in the assay estimated nucleated cell counts. Some clones are missing from TCRdb's copy, which holds only in-frame ones; the method was immunoSEQ multiplex PCR. That table is the source of V, J and clone size, and D and trimming were worked out from the DNA. The sample holds a few hundred thousand clones, roughly 84% seen once. V lost 6 bases and J 3 bases, leaving 9 bases between the germline ends. The CDR3 spans 13 residues. This chain uses TRBV12-3 or TRBV12-4 with TRBJ2-1; a possible D gene is TRBD2 (5 bases). The sequence derives from a man between 45 and 60 years old with active or convalescent COVID-19. The sequenced sample consisted of peripheral blood. CDR3 coding DNA: TGTGCCAGCAGCGCTGAGGGCTACAATGAGCAGTTCTTC. It encodes CASSAEGYNEQFF.